What follows is one TCR beta chain and its context. This sample was included in a study of T cell responses to AZD1222 COVID-19 vaccine. The assay was immunoSEQ multiplex PCR, and TCRdb's table has in-frame clones only and misses some. The table lists 55,000 to 65,000 clones, 80% of them singletons. Second-dose timings of about 4 or about 12 weeks were pooled. V lost 3 bases to trimming and J lost 0 bases, with 10 bases between them. The CDR3 consists of 15 residues. From germline, CDR1 is MGHDK and CDR2 SYGVNS. The TCR was taken from an adult who received the AZD1222 COVID-19 vaccine. This chain connects TRBV25-1 to TRBJ2-3; unclear D gene. The specimen comprised peripheral blood, sampled 28 days after the second AZD1222 dose. The CDR3 here is CASSDPSISTDTQYF. CDR3 DNA sequence: TGTGCCAGCAGTGATCCTAGTATAAGCACAGATACGCAGTATTTT.